Below, 23 T cell receptor beta chains from the same sample are listed, as sequenced in a study of shared clonotypes between healthy human individuals. Here immunoSEQ multiplex PCR was the method, and the copy in TCRdb shows in-frame clones only, minus some. The sample has 450,000 or so clones, more than 70% seen once. The sample comprised PBMCs. Every receptor here comes from a woman aged 40 to 50 in good health. Some clones in this sample may be carry-over from other donors' samples.

The chain combines TRBV25-1 with TRBJ2-3; 9 bases line up with TRBD1. The CDR3 extends over 13 amino acids. V dropped 6 bases and J dropped 6; count of bases not matched to a gene: 4. Germline values: CDR1 MGHDK, CDR2 SYGVNS. As DNA, the CDR3 is TGTGCCAGCAGCTACAGGGGGCGGGATACGCAGTATTTT. Amino acid sequence: CASSYRGRDTQYF.

The J gene is TRBJ1-2, the V gene TRBV30; D is ambiguous. The CDR3 runs 13 residues. The germline V gene encodes CDR1 GTSNPN and CDR2 SVGIG (reference sequence). With 2 bases removed from V and 5 bases from J, the gap between germline ends came to 12 bases. CDR3: CAWSRSQEYGYTF. The CDR3 region has the DNA TGTGCCTGGAGTCGGTCGCAGGAATATGGCTACACCTTC.

V and J are TRBV19 and TRBJ1-5; TRBD1 agrees at 9 bases. V dropped 10 bases and J dropped 7; count of bases not matched to a gene: 14. CDR1 and CDR2 from the germline V gene are LNHDA and SQIVND (reference sequence). This CDR3 spans 15 amino acids. The CDR3 DNA reads TGTGCCACCACACGGACAGGGGAGATCTGGCAGCCCCAGCATTTT. It yields the protein CATTRTGEIWQPQHF.

The J gene is TRBJ2-2, the V gene TRBV9, with a tentative D call TRBD1 (5 bases). V was pared by 2 bases and J by 0 bases, with 8 bases between. This CDR3 is built from 15 residues. CDR1 is SGDLS, CDR2 YYNGEE, per germline. The CDR3 here is CASSVGQANTGELFF. In DNA form, the CDR3 reads TGTGCCAGCAGCGTGGGGCAGGCGAACACCGGGGAGCTGTTTTTT.

This clone showed up many times. The CDR3 DNA follows: TGTGCCAGCAGCTTAGCCCCTAGCGGGAGGGGTGGAAACATTCAGTACTTC. Its protein product is CASSLAPSGRGGNIQYF. The chain carries TRBV7-6 and TRBJ2-4, with TRBD2 matching over 12 bases. The ends lost 0 bases at V and 6 bases at J; junction bases unmatched: 6. The germline V gene has CDR1 SGHVS and CDR2 FNYEAQ. The CDR3 is made up of 17 amino acids.

The chain uses TRBV7-8 and TRBJ1-2; D is possibly TRBD1 (5 bases). Germline V lookup: CDR1 SGHVS, CDR2 FQNEAQ. With 5 bases removed from V and 2 bases from J, the gap between germline ends came to 12 bases. The CDR3 has 14 residues. CDR3 DNA sequence: TGTGCCAGCAGCAGGTCGGAGGGGAACTATGGCTACACCTTC. Its protein product is CASSRSEGNYGYTF.

This clone was observed a few times. The rearrangement links TRBV18 to TRBJ2-5; perhaps TRBD2 as D (6 bases). V was trimmed by 0 bases and J by 8 bases, leaving 16 bases between them. CDR1 is KGHSH and CDR2 is LQKENI in the germline V gene. CDR3 length equals 15 residues. CDR3 DNA: TGTGCCAGCTCACCACCGTCGACAGTGGGGGGAACCCAGTACTTC. This codes for CASSPPSTVGGTQYF.

The chain employs TRBV25-1 and TRBJ1-3, with a possible D match to TRBD1 (5 bases). Looked up from germline, CDR1 is MGHDK and CDR2 is SYGVNS. This CDR3 has 13 amino acids. Trimming pared 3 bases from V and 4 bases from J, leaving 7 bases between. The CDR3: CASSEGVGNTIYF. CDR3 sequence (DNA): TGTGCCAGCAGTGAGGGGGTGGGAAACACCATATATTTT.

The rearrangement uses TRBV5-1 and TRBJ1-1; tentative D call: TRBD1 (5 bases). The ends were cut back, 4 bases at V and 0 bases at J, with 13 bases in the middle. The CDR3 has 15 amino acids. Germline V gives CDR1 SGHRS, CDR2 YFSETQ. This chain's CDR3 is CASSPLGGLNTEAFF. The DNA for the CDR3 is TGCGCCAGCAGCCCCCTGGGGGGTCTGAACACTGAAGCTTTCTTT.

Comment on this clone: Other DNA sequences of this sample code for an identical CDR3. The chain joins TRBV5-1 to TRBJ1-1; the D is unclear. The germline V gene has CDR1 SGHRS and CDR2 YFSETQ. Trimming left V 0 bases short and J 5 bases short, with 8 bases between. The CDR3 extends over 13 amino acids. The CDR3 protein is CASSLAEGTEAFF. CDR3 sequence (DNA): TGCGCCAGCAGCTTGGCCGAGGGTACTGAAGCTTTCTTT.

This chain uses TRBV28 with TRBJ2-7, with D perhaps matching TRBD1 (7 bases). The CDR3 runs 15 residues. Between the trimmed V and J ends, which lost 8 bases and 2 bases, there was a span of 19 bases. Germline V gives CDR1 MDHEN, CDR2 SYDVKM. For the CDR3, the DNA is TGTGCCAGCCTGGACAGGTGGGGACTGGCCTACGAGCAGTACTTC. Amino acid sequence: CASLDRWGLAYEQYF.

The chain has TRBV9 and TRBJ2-2; unclear D gene. Germline V gives CDR1 SGDLS, CDR2 YYNGEE. Trimming removed 2 bases from V and 4 bases from J, with 12 bases in between. This CDR3 spans 15 amino acids. CDR3 sequence (DNA): TGTGCCAGCAGCGTCCAACCCTCAAGCACCGGGGAGCTGTTTTTT. Protein product: CASSVQPSSTGELFF.

The chain employs TRBV18 and TRBJ2-1; TRBD1 matches at 8 bases. Germline loops: CDR1 KGHSH, CDR2 LQKENI. The CDR3 totals 14 residues. With V trimmed by 5 bases and J by 6 bases, 6 bases remained unmatched. The CDR3 sequence is CASSEYTGGNEQFF. In nucleotides, the CDR3 is TGTGCCAGCTCAGAGTATACAGGGGGCAATGAGCAGTTCTTC.

The chain carries TRBV28 and TRBJ2-7; TRBD1 is a possible D gene (5 bases). The V end lost 5 bases, the J end lost 0 bases, and 14 bases lay between the germline ends. The CDR3 has 15 amino acids. Germline V gives CDR1 MDHEN, CDR2 SYDVKM. The CDR3 DNA reads TGTGCCAGCAGTGACGGATCAGGGTTCTCCTACGAGCAGTACTTC. This gives the protein CASSDGSGFSYEQYF.

This chain links TRBV18 with TRBJ2-7, with D unclear. The CDR3 sequence is 14 residues long. The germline gives CDR1 KGHSH, CDR2 LQKENI. With 3 bases removed from V and 4 bases from J, the gap between germline ends came to 13 bases. In DNA form, the CDR3 reads TGTGCCAGCTCACCGGCGGCCTCCGGTTACGAGCAGTACTTC. It yields the protein CASSPAASGYEQYF.

The rearrangement uses TRBV28 and TRBJ1-5, with D tentatively TRBD1 (5 bases). Trimming cost V 5 bases and J 4 bases, with 12 bases left between them. The CDR3 runs 14 residues. Germline loops: CDR1 MDHEN, CDR2 SYDVKM. The CDR3 here is CASSMGGSNQPQHF. For the CDR3, the DNA is TGTGCCAGCAGTATGGGGGGGTCTAATCAGCCCCAGCATTTT.

The chain employs TRBV7-6 and TRBJ2-7, with D perhaps matching TRBD1 (6 bases). The CDR3 is 14 amino acids. V lost 5 bases and J lost 3, with 14 bases in between. Germline CDR1 reads SGHVS; CDR2 reads FNYEAQ. The CDR3 protein is CASSARQVSYEQYF. Written as DNA, the CDR3 is TGTGCCAGCAGCGCTCGACAGGTCAGCTACGAGCAGTACTTC.

The rearrangement uses TRBV18 and TRBJ2-5; D is ambiguous. TRBJ2-7 explains the end of the DNA better; the J call may be wrong. The CDR3 is 14 residues long. The germline V gene has CDR1 KGHSH and CDR2 LQKENI. CDR3 loop: CASSPLGSSHEQYF. In nucleotides, the CDR3 is TGTGCCAGCTCACCACTTGGTTCTTCCCACGAGCAGTACTTC.

The genes are TRBV28 and TRBJ2-6, with unresolved D. Germline CDR1 is MDHEN and CDR2 is SYDVKM. The CDR3 is 12 residues long. V was shortened by 8 bases and J by 3 bases, with 5 bases between the two germline ends. The CDR3 region is CASLGGANVLTF. CDR3 nucleotides: TGTGCCAGCCTGGGTGGGGCCAACGTCCTGACTTTC.

The rearrangement uses TRBV28 and TRBJ2-1; 9 bases are shared with TRBD2. Germline assignment: CDR1 MDHEN and CDR2 SYDVKM. The CDR3 sequence is 14 residues long. After removal of 6 bases from V and 12 bases from J, the junction contained 12 bases not matched to a gene. CDR3 region: CASSLGTSPWTQFF. The DNA for the CDR3 is TGTGCCAGCAGCCTGGGGACTAGCCCCTGGACGCAGTTCTTC.

The chain has TRBV28 and TRBJ2-5; 7 positions match TRBD2. Germline V gene lookup returns CDR1 MDHEN and CDR2 SYDVKM. Trimming removed 8 bases from V and 3 bases from J; junction bases left unmatched: 12. This CDR3 comprises 15 residues. DNA of the CDR3: TGTGCCAGCGCGATGGGGGGGGTGATGGAAGAGACCCAGTACTTC. Translating gives CASAMGGVMEETQYF. Supplemented by reference TRBV28 and TRBJ2-5, the full variable domain reads DVKVTQSSRYLVKRTGEKVFLECVQDMDHENMFWYRQDPGLGLRLIYFSYDVKMKEKGDIPEGYSVSREKKERFSLILESASTNQTSMYLCASAMGGVMEETQYFGPGTRLLVL.

CDR3 protein: CASSISLAGEETQYF. The CDR3, as DNA: TGTGCCAGTAGTATTAGTCTAGCGGGAGAAGAGACCCAGTACTTC. The rearrangement links TRBV19 to TRBJ2-5; TRBD2 aligns across 10 bases. Unmatched junction bases numbered 4, after V lost 3 bases and J lost 3 bases. The germline gives CDR1 LNHDA, CDR2 SQIVND (reference sequence). CDR3 length: 15 residues.

The J gene is TRBJ2-7, the V gene TRBV2; perhaps TRBD2 as D (5 bases). The germline gives CDR1 SNHLY, CDR2 FYNNEI. V lost 4 bases, J lost 0 bases, and 10 bases lay in between. There are 14 residues in the CDR3. The CDR3 sequence: CASSVLAVSYEQYF. The CDR3 coding sequence is TGTGCCAGCAGTGTTCTAGCAGTCTCCTACGAGCAGTACTTC.